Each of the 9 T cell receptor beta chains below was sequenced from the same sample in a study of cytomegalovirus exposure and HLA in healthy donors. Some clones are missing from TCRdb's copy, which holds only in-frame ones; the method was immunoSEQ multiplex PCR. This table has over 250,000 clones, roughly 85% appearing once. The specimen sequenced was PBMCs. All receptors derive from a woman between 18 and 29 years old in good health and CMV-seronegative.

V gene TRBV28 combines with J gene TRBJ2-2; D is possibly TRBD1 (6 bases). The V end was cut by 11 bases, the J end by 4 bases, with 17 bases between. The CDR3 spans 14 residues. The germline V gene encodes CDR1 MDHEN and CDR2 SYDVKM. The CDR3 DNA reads TGTGCCTCAGCCCGCTGGGGGCGCACCGGGGAGCTGTTTTTT. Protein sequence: CASARWGRTGELFF. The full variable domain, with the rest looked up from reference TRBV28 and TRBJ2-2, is DVKVTQSSRYLVKRTGEKVFLECVQDMDHENMFWYRQDPGLGLRLIYFSYDVKMKEKGDIPEGYSVSREKKERFSLILESASTNQTSMYLCASARWGRTGELFFGEGSRLTVL.

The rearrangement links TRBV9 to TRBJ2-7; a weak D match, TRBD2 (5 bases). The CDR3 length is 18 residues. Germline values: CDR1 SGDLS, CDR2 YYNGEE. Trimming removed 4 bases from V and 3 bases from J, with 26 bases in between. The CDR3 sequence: CASSRGSPTKGAFYEQYF. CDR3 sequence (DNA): TGTGCCAGCAGCAGAGGGTCCCCGACCAAGGGAGCCTTCTACGAGCAGTACTTC. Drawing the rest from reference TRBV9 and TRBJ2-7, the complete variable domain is DSGVTQTPKHLITATGQRVTLRCSPRSGDLSVYWYQQSLDQGLQFLIQYYNGEERAKGNILERFSAQQFPDLHSELNLSSLELGDSALYFCASSRGSPTKGAFYEQYFGPGTRLTVT.

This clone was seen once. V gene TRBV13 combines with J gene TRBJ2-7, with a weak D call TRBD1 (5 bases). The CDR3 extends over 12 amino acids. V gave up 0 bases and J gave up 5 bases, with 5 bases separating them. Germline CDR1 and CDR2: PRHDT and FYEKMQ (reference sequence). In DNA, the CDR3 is TGTGCCAGCAGCTTAGGGGGGCACGAGCAGTACTTC. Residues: CASSLGGHEQYF.

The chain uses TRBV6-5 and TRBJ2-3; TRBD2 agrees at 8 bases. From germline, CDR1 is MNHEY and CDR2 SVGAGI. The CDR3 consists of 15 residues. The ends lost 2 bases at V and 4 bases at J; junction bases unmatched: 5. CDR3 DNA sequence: TGTGCCAGCAGTTACACGGGACTAGTGGCAGATACGCAGTATTTT. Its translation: CASSYTGLVADTQYF.

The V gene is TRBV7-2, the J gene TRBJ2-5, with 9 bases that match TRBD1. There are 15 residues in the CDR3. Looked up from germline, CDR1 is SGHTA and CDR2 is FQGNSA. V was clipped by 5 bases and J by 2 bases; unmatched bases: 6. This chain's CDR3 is CASSASGTGQETQYF. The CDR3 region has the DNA TGTGCCAGCAGCGCATCCGGGACAGGGCAAGAGACCCAGTACTTC.

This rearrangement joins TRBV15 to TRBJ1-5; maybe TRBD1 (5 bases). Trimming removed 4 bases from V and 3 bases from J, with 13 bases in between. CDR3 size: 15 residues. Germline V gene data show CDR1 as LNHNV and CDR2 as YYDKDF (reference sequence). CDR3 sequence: CATSIRQGTNQPQHF. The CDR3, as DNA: TGTGCCACCAGCATCCGCCAGGGCACCAATCAGCCCCAGCATTTT. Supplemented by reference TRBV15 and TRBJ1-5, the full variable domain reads DAMVIQNPRYQVTQFGKPVTLSCSQTLNHNVMYWYQQKSSQAPKLLFHYYDKDFNNEADTPDNFQSRRPNTSFCFLDIRSPGLGDTAMYLCATSIRQGTNQPQHFGDGTRLSIL.

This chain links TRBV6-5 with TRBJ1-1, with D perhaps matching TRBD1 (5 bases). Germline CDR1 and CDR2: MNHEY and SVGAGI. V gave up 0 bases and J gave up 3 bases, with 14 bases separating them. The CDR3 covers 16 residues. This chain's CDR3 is CASSYSIRTSDTEAFF. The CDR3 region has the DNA TGTGCCAGCAGTTACTCGATTCGGACATCCGACACTGAAGCTTTCTTT.

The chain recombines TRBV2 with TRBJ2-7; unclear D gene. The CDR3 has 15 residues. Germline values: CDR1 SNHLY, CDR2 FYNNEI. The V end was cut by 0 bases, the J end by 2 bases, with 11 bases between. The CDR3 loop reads CASSEAFESPYEQYF. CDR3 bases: TGTGCCAGCAGTGAAGCATTTGAGTCGCCCTACGAGCAGTACTTC. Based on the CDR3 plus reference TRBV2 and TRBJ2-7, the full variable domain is EPEVTQTPSHQVTQMGQEVILRCVPISNHLYFYWYRQILGQKVEFLVSFYNNEISEKSEIFDDQFSVERPDGSNFTLKIRSTKLEDSAMYFCASSEAFESPYEQYFGPGTRLTVT.

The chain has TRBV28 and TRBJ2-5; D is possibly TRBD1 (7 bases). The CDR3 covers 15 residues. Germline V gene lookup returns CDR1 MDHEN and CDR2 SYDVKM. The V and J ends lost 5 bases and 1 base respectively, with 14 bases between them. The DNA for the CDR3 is TGTGCCAGCAGTGCCGCAGGGGGACTCCAAGAGACCCAGTACTTC. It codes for CASSAAGGLQETQYF.